The 9 T cell receptor beta chains in this list originate from one sample, sequenced in a study of shared clonotypes between healthy human individuals. The method was immunoSEQ multiplex PCR; TCRdb's version includes in-frame clones alone and lacks a portion of them. Of 1.6 million or so clones in the sample, around 98.5% were seen once. Source material: naive CD4+ T cells sorted from blood. The subset: CD45RA+ positively selected. The origin of the receptors is a man between 25 and 39 years old in good health.

The genes are TRBV4-2 and TRBJ2-3, with no clear D. The CDR3 totals 17 residues. V lost 0 bases, J lost 0 bases, and 13 bases lay in between. CDR1 is LGHNA, CDR2 YNFKEQ, per germline. CDR3 nucleotide sequence: TGTGCCAGCAGCCAAGATCTGGTACAGATTAGCACAGATACGCAGTATTTT. Encoded protein: CASSQDLVQISTDTQYF.

This clone was seen a single time. The chain joins TRBV6-6 to TRBJ2-7; no reliable D call. Trimming shortened V by 6 bases and J by 0 bases, and 6 bases separated the two germline ends. This CDR3 spans 12 amino acids. Germline CDR1 and CDR2: MNHNY and SVGAGI (reference sequence). The CDR3 region has the DNA TGTGCCAGCAGGCACAGCTCCTACGAGCAGTACTTC. Amino acid sequence: CASRHSSYEQYF.

In the case of this clone: At the DNA level, this CDR3 is encoded by other sequences in the same sample as well. The J gene is TRBJ2-7, the V gene TRBV19; D may be TRBD2 (5 bases). Between the trimmed V and J ends, which lost 5 bases and 3 bases, there was a span of 5 bases. This CDR3 spans 11 amino acids. Per the germline V gene, CDR1 is LNHDA and CDR2 is SQIVND (reference sequence). The CDR3 nucleotides are TGTGCCAGTAGTCGGGGCTACGAGCAGTACTTC. The encoded protein is CASSRGYEQYF.

The CDR3 here is CATSRMGISGDTQYF. CDR3 DNA sequence: TGTGCCACCAGCAGAATGGGCATATCGGGAGATACGCAGTATTTT. J is TRBJ2-3 and V is TRBV15; no definite D call. Looked up from germline, CDR1 is LNHNV and CDR2 is YYDKDF (reference sequence). The length of the CDR3 is 15 residues. V was clipped by 2 bases and J by 5 bases, with 14 bases between them. Together with reference TRBV15 and TRBJ2-3, the CDR3 gives the full variable domain: DAMVIQNPRYQVTQFGKPVTLSCSQTLNHNVMYWYQQKSSQAPKLLFHYYDKDFNNEADTPDNFQSRRPNTSFCFLDIRSPGLGDTAMYLCATSRMGISGDTQYFGPGTRLTVL.

This clone was recorded once. V and J are TRBV19 and TRBJ1-2; D unresolved. Deletions cut 0 bases from V and 0 bases from J, with 11 bases between. Germline values: CDR1 LNHDA, CDR2 SQIVND (reference sequence). The CDR3 sequence is 16 residues long. In nucleotides, the CDR3 is TGTGCCAGTAGTATAGACGGAGGAACTCCTAACTATGGCTACACCTTC. Protein product: CASSIDGGTPNYGYTF.

V is TRBV18 and J is TRBJ2-3, with D unclear. The CDR3 has 13 amino acids. Trimming took 2 bases from V and 5 from J, leaving 8 bases between them. Germline V CDR1 and CDR2: KGHSH, LQKENI. CDR3 coding DNA: TGTGCCAGCTCACCAGTAAATCGAGATACGCAGTATTTT. Amino acid sequence: CASSPVNRDTQYF.

This chain uses TRBV5-4 with TRBJ2-1, with TRBD2 matching over 11 bases. With V trimmed by 2 bases and J by 8 bases, 12 bases remained unmatched. This CDR3 contains 17 residues. Germline V gives CDR1 SGHNT, CDR2 YYREEE (reference sequence). CDR3 protein: CASSLRPPTSGSYEQFF. CDR3 coding DNA: TGTGCCAGCAGCTTACGACCGCCTACTAGCGGGAGTTATGAGCAGTTCTTC.

The genes are TRBV19 and TRBJ2-7, with TRBD2 identical over 8 bases. The germline CDR1 and CDR2 sequences are LNHDA and SQIVND (reference sequence). CDR3 size: 15 residues. Trimming removed 2 bases from V and 6 bases from J; junction bases left unmatched: 9. For the CDR3, the DNA is TGTGCCAGTAGTATACGAGGGACTAGATTCGGCGAGCAGTACTTC. Amino acid sequence: CASSIRGTRFGEQYF.

The DNA of the CDR3 is TGTGCCAGCAGCCTAGCCAGATATGAAGCTTTCTTT. Translated, it gives CASSLARYEAFF. The rearrangement links TRBV28 to TRBJ1-1; D unresolved. The CDR3 loop spans 12 amino acids. Per germline, CDR1 MDHEN and CDR2 SYDVKM. V lost 6 bases and J lost 7, with 12 bases in between. Full variable domain (outside the CDR3, taken from reference TRBV28 and TRBJ1-1): DVKVTQSSRYLVKRTGEKVFLECVQDMDHENMFWYRQDPGLGLRLIYFSYDVKMKEKGDIPEGYSVSREKKERFSLILESASTNQTSMYLCASSLARYEAFFGQGTRLTVV.